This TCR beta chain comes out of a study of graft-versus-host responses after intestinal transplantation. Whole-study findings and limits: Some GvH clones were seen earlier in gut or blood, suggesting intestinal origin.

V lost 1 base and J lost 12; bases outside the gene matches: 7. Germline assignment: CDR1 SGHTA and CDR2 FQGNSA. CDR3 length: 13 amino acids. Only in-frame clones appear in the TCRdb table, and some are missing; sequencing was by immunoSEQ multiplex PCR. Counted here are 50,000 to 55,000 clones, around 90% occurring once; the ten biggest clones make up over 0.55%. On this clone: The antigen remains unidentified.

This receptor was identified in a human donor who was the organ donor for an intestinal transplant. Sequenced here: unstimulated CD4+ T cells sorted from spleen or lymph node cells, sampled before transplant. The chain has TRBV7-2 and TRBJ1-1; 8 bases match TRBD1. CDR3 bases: TGTGCCAGCAGCTTAGGACAGGGGTACAATCCTTTCTTT. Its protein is CASSLGQGYNPFF.